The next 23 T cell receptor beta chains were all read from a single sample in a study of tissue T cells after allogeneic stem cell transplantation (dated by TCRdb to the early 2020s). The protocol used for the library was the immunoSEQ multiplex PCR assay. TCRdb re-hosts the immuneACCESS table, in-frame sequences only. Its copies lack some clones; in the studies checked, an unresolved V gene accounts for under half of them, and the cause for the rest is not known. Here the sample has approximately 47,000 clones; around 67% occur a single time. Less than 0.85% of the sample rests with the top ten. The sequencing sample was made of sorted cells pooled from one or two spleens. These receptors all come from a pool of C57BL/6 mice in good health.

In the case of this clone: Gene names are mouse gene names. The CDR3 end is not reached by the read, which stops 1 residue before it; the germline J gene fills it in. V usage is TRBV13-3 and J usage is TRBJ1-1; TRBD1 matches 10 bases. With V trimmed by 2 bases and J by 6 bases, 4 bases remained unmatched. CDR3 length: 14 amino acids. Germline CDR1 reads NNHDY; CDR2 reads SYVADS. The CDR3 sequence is CASSDWDRGAEVFF. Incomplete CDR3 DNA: TGTGCCAGCAGTGACTGGGACAGGGGAGCAGAAGTCTTC.

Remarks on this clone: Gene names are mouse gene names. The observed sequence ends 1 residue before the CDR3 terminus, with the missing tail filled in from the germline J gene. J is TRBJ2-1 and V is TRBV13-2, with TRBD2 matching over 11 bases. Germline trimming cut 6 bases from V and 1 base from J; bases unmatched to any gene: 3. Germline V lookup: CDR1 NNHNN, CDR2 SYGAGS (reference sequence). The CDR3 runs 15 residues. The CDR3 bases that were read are TGTGCCAGCGCCGGGGACTGGGGGAACTATGCTGAGCAGTTC. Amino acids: CASAGDWGNYAEQF. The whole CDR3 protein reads CASAGDWGNYAEQFF.

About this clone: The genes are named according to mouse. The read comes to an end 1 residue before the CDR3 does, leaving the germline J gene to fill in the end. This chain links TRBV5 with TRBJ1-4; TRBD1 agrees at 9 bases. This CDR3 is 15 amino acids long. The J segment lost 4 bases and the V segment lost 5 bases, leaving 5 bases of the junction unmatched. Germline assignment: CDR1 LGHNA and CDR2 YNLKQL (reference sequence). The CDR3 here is CASSATGGFNERLFF. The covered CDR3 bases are TGTGCCAGCAGCGCTACAGGGGGCTTCAACGAAAGATTATTT.

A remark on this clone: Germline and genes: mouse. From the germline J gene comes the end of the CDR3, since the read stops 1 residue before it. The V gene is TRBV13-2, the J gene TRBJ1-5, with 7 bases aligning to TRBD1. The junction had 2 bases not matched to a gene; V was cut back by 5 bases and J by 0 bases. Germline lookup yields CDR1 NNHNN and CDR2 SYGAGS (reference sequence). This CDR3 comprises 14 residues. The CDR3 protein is CASGRDSNNQAPLF. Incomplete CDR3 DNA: TGTGCCAGCGGGCGGGACAGTAACAACCAGGCTCCGCTT.

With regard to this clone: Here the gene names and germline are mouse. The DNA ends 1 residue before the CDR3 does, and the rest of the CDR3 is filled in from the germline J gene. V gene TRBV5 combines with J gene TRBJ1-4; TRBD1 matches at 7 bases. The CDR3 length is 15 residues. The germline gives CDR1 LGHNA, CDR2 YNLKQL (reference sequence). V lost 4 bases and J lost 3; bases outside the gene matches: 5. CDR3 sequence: CASSPGQRTNERLFF. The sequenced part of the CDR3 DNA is TGTGCCAGCAGCCCGGGACAGAGGACCAACGAAAGATTATTT.

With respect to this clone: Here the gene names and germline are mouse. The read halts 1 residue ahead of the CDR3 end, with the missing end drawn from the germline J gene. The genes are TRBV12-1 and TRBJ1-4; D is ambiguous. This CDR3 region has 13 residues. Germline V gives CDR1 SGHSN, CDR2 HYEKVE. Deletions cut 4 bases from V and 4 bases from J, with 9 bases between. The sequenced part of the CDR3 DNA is TGTGCCAGCTCCGCCAGGAGCAACGAAAGATTATTT. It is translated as CASSARSNERLF. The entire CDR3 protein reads CASSARSNERLFF.

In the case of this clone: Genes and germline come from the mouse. CDR3 residues: CASSFDIYEQYF. The sequenced part of the CDR3 DNA is TGTGCCAGCAGCTTTGACATCTATGAACAGTAC. V gene TRBV4 combines with J gene TRBJ2-7; the D is unclear. The observed sequence ends 1 residue before the CDR3 terminus, with the missing tail filled in from the germline J gene. Trimming cost V 4 bases and J 3 bases, with 7 bases left between them. This CDR3 has 12 amino acids. Germline V gene data show CDR1 as LGHDT and CDR2 as YNNKQL (reference sequence).

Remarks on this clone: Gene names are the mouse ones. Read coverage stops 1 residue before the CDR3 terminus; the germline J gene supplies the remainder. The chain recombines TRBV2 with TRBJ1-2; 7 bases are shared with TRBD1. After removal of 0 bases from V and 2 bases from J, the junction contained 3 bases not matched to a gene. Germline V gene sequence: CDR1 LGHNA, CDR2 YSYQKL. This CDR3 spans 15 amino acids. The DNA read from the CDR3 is TGTGCCAGCAGCCAAGATTCACAGGGGAACTCCGACTACACC. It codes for CASSQDSQGNSDYT. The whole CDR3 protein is CASSQDSQGNSDYTF.

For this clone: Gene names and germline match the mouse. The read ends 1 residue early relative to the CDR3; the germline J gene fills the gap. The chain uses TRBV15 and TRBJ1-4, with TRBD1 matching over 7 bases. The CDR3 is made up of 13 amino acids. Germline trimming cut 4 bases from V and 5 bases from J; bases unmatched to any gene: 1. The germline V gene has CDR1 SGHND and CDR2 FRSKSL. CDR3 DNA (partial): TGTGCCAGCAGTTGGGGACAGAACGAAAGATTATTT. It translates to CASSWGQNERLF. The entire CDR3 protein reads CASSWGQNERLFF.

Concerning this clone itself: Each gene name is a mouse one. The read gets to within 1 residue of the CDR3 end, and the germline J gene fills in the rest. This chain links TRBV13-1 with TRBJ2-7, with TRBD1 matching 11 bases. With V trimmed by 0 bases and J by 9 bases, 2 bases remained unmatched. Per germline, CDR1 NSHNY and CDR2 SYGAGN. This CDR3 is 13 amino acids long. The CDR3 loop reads CASSDDGTGGQYF. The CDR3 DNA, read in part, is TGTGCCAGCAGTGATGACGGGACAGGGGGACAGTAC.

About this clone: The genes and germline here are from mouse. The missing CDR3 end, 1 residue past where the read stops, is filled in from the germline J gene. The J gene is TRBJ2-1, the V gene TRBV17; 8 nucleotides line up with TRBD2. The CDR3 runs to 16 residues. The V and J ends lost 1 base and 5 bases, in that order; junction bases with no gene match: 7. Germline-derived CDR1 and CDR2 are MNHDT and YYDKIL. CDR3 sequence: CASSRGGGGLDAEQFF. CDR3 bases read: TGTGCTAGCAGTAGAGGGGGGGGCGGATTGGATGCTGAGCAGTTC.

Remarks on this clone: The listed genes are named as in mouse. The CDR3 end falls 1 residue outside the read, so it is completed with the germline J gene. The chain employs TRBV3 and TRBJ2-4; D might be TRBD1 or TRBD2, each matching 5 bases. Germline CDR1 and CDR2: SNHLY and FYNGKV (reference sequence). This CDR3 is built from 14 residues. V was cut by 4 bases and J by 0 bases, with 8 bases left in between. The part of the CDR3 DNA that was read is TGTGCCAGCAGCTACCGGGACAGTCAAAACACCTTGTAC. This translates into CASSYRDSQNTLY. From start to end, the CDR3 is CASSYRDSQNTLYF.

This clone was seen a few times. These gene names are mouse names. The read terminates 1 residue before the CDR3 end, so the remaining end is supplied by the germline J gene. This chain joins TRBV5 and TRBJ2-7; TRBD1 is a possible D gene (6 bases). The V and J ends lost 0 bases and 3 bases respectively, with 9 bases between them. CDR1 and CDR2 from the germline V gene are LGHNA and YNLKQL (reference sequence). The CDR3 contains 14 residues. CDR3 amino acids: CASSQDGDIYEQYF. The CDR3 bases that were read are TGTGCCAGCAGCCAAGATGGGGACATCTATGAACAGTAC.

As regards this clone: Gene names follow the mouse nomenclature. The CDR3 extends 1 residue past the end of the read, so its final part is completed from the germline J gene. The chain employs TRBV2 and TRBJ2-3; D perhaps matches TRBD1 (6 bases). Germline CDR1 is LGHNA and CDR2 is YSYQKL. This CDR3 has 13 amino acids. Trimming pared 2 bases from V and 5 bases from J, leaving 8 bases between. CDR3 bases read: TGTGCCAGCAGCCAAACAGGGATAGAAACGCTGTAT. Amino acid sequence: CASSQTGIETLY. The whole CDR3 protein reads CASSQTGIETLYF.

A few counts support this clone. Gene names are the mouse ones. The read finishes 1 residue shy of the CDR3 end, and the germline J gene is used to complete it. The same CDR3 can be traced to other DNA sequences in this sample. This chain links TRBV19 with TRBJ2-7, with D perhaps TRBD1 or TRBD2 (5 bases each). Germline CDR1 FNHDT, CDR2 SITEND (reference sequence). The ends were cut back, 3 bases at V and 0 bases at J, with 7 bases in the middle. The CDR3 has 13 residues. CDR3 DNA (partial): TGTGCCAGCAGTAGGGGGAGCTCCTATGAACAGTAC. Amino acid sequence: CASSRGSSYEQY. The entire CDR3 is CASSRGSSYEQYF.

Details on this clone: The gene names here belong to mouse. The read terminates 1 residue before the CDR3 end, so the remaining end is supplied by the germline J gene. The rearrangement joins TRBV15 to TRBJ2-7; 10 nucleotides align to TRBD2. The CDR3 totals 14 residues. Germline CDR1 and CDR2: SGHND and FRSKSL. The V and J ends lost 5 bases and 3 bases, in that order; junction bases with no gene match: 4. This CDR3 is CASSLDWGRYEQYF. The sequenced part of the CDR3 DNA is TGTGCCAGCAGTCTGGACTGGGGGCGCTATGAACAGTAC.

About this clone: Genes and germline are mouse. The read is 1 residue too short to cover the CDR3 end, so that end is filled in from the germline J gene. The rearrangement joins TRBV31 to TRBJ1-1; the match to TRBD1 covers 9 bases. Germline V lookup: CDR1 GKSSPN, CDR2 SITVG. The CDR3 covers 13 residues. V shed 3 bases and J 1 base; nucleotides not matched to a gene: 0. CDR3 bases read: TGTGCCTGGAGGACAGGGGGGAACACAGAAGTCTTC. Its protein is CAWRTGGNTEVF. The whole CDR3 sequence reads CAWRTGGNTEVFF.

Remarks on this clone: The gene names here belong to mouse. CDR3 protein: CASSYTPSQNTLYF. Incomplete CDR3 DNA: TGTGCAAGCAGCTATACTCCTAGTCAAAACACCTTGTAC. The genes are TRBV16 and TRBJ2-4; D gene unclear. The read terminates 1 residue before the CDR3 end, so the remaining end is supplied by the germline J gene. The CDR3 spans 14 residues. Between the trimmed V and J ends, which lost 4 bases and 0 bases, there was a span of 8 bases. The V gene's germline CDR1 is SGHSA and CDR2 FRNQAP.

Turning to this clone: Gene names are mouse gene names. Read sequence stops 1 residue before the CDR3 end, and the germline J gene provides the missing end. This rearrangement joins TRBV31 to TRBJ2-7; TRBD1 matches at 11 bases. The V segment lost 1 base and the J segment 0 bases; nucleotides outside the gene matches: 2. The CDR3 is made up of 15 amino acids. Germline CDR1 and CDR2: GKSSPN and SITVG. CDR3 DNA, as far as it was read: TGTGCCTGGAGTCCGGGACAGGGGGGCTCCTATGAACAGTAC. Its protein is CAWSPGQGGSYEQY. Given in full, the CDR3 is CAWSPGQGGSYEQYF. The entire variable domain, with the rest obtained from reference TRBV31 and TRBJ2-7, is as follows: AQTIHQWPVAEIKAVGSPLSLGCTIKGKSSPNLYWYWQATGGTLQQLFYSITVGQVESVVQLNLSASRPKDDQFILSTEKLLLSHSGFYLCAWSPGQGGSYEQYFGPGTRLTVL.

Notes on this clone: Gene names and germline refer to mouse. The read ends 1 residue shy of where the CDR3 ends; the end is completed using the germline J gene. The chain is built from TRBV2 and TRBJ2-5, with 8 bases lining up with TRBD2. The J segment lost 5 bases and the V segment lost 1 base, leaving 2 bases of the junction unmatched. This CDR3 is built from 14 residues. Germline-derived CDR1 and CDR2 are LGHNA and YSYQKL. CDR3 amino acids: CASSQGGGGDTQYF. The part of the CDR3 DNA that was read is TGTGCCAGCAGCCAAGGGGGGGGCGGAGACACCCAGTAC. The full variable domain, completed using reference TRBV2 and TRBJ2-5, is DPKIIQKPKYLVAVTGSEKILICEQYLGHNAMYWYRQSAKKPLEFMFSYSYQKLMDNQTASSRFQPQSSKKNHLDLQITALKPDDSATYFCASSQGGGGDTQYFGPGTRLLVL.

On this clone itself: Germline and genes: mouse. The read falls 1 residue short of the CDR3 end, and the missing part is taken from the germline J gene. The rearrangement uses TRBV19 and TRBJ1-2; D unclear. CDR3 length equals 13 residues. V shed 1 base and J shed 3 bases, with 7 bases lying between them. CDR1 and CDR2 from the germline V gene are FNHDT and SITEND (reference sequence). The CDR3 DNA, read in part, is TGTGCCAGCAGTATAAGGAGGGACTCCGACTACACC. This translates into CASSIRRDSDYT. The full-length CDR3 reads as CASSIRRDSDYTF.

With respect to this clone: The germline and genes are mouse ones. The sequenced CDR3 bases are TGTGCCAGCAGTAAGAGGGGACAAAACACCTTGTAC. Encoded protein: CASSKRGQNTLY. The whole CDR3 reads CASSKRGQNTLYF. V usage is TRBV3 and J usage is TRBJ2-4; possibly TRBD1 for D (5 bases). The missing CDR3 end, 1 residue past where the read stops, is filled in from the germline J gene. The CDR3 loop spans 13 amino acids. Trimming cost V 6 bases and J 3 bases, with 10 bases left between them. Germline CDR1 SNHLY, CDR2 FYNGKV (reference sequence).

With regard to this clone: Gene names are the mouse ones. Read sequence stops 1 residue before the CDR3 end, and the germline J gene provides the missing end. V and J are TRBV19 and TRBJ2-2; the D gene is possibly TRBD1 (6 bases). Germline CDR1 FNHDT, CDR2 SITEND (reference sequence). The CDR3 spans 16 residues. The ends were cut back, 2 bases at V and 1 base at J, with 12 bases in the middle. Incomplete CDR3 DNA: TGTGCCAGCAGTATCAAGACAGGAAAAAACACCGGGCAGCTCTAC. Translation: CASSIKTGKNTGQLY. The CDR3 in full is CASSIKTGKNTGQLYF.